These 10 T cell receptor beta chains share one sample of origin, sequenced in a study of read filtering for tumor transcriptome and immune sequencing. Molecular barcoded adaptors covering alpha/delta and beta/gamma chains were used on approximately 400 ng RNA. In TCRdb, the reads were re-called with MiXCR into one record per CDR3 protein. This sample has approximately 150,000 distinct CDR3 sequences, with about 13% found just once. What was sequenced was a population of CD138-negative cells sorted from bone marrow. Every receptor here comes from a donor aged 40 or older with multiple myeloma.

This clonotype was seen only a few times. The rearrangement uses TRBV5-1 and TRBJ2-7; D ambiguous. The CDR3 is 13 amino acids. V was clipped by 4 bases and J by 5 bases, with 13 bases between them. CDR1 is SGHRS, CDR2 YFSETQ, per germline. The CDR3 region has the DNA TGCGCCAGCAGCACCGGGCTTCGCGACGAGCAGTACTTC. This sequence encodes CASSTGLRDEQYF.

This clonotype occurred many times. The V gene is TRBV7-9, the J gene TRBJ2-3; 7 nucleotides match TRBD1. There are 15 residues in the CDR3. V was pared by 5 bases and J by 0 bases, with 5 bases of the junction left unmatched. Germline lookup yields CDR1 SEHNR and CDR2 FQNEAQ (reference sequence). CDR3: CASSPGTDSTDTQYF. CDR3 DNA sequence: TGTGCCAGCAGCCCCGGGACAGATAGCACAGATACGCAGTATTTT.

This clonotype has more than one count but fewer than ten. The chain has TRBV10-3 and TRBJ1-3; 7 bases match TRBD1. CDR3 size: 13 residues. Germline V gene sequence: CDR1 ENHRY, CDR2 SYGVKD. V lost 7 bases and J lost 7; bases outside the gene matches: 7. CDR3 sequence: CAINGQERNTIYF. The CDR3 DNA follows: TGTGCCATCAACGGACAGGAGAGGAACACCATATATTTT.

Ten or more counts support this clonotype. The chain joins TRBV2 to TRBJ2-3, with D perhaps matching TRBD2 (6 bases). Germline CDR1 reads SNHLY; CDR2 reads FYNNEI. This CDR3 spans 16 amino acids. V lost 7 bases and J 4 bases, leaving 21 bases between the germline ends. CDR3 coding DNA: TGTGCCAGCAATGCTGCGGGACTTATCGCGCCAGATACGCAGTATTTT. This sequence encodes CASNAAGLIAPDTQYF.

This clonotype was picked up many times. V gene TRBV30 combines with J gene TRBJ2-4, with 7 bases lining up with TRBD2. Germline V lookup: CDR1 GTSNPN, CDR2 SVGIG (reference sequence). The CDR3 is 13 amino acids. Losses at the gene ends were 1 base for V and 9 bases for J; bases not matched to a gene: 6. CDR3 nucleotide sequence: TGTGCCTGGAGTGCGGGGACTAAGGGCATTCAGTACTTC. This codes for CAWSAGTKGIQYF.

The sample holds many counts of this clonotype. The chain is built from TRBV6-6 and TRBJ1-5; TRBD1 matches at 12 bases. The CDR3 length is 19 residues. Trimming removed 5 bases from V and 1 base from J; junction bases left unmatched: 12. Germline loops: CDR1 MNHNY, CDR2 SVGAGI (reference sequence). CDR3: CASSLSRDRGRGSNQPQHF. CDR3 DNA: TGTGCCAGCAGTCTCTCCCGGGACAGGGGGCGCGGGAGCAATCAGCCCCAGCATTTT.

This clonotype was detected ten times or more. The chain uses TRBV29-1 and TRBJ2-1; 7 bases map to TRBD2. The J segment lost 2 bases and the V segment lost 4 bases, leaving 5 bases of the junction unmatched. Germline V gene data show CDR1 as SQVTM and CDR2 as ANQGSEA. The CDR3 is made up of 14 amino acids. The DNA for the CDR3 is TGCAGCGTTGCCCGGACTAGGGCCTACAATGAGCAGTTCTTC. It specifies CSVARTRAYNEQFF.

V is TRBV28 and J is TRBJ2-7; D not certain. CDR1 is MDHEN, CDR2 SYDVKM, per germline. This CDR3 contains 14 residues. Trimming removed 2 bases at V and 2 bases at J, with 10 bases between. CDR3 in DNA: TGTGCCAGCAGTTTAGTGGGCAGTACCTACGAGCAGTACTTC. Encoded protein: CASSLVGSTYEQYF.

This clonotype was seen many times. This chain joins TRBV12-3 or TRBV12-4 and TRBJ2-7; the match to TRBD2 covers 13 bases. This CDR3 is built from 14 residues. Trimming at V came to 6 bases and at J to 2 bases, leaving 1 base not matched to a gene. CDR3 sequence (DNA): TGTGCCAGCAGCACTAGCGGGAGGGCCTACGAGCAGTACTTC. Translated: CASSTSGRAYEQYF.

Regarding this clonotype: A read error may be the cause here, since a much bigger clone is one base away. J is TRBJ2-7 and V is TRBV20-1; tentative D call: TRBD2 (6 bases). The V gene's germline CDR1 is DFQATT and CDR2 SNEGSKA (reference sequence). V was clipped by 8 bases and J by 4 bases, with 18 bases between them. CDR3 length equals 13 residues. The CDR3 DNA reads as TGCAGTACTGGGGACGGGAGAAGATACGAGCAGTACTTC. Encoded protein: CSTGDGRRYEQYF.